A single sample gave rise to the 24 T cell receptor beta chains below, sequenced in a study of control samples from healthy donors and cancer patients. Repertoires were generated with immunoSEQ multiplex PCR, while TCRdb's copy carries only in-frame clones and drops some. Of some 200,000 clones in the sample, just under 95% were seen once. The sample was blood. The receptors were gathered from a man aged 18 to 30 in good health.

The V and J genes are TRBV11-2 and TRBJ1-5, with D maybe TRBD1 (5 bases). The CDR3 covers 15 residues. Trimming took off 0 bases at V and 7 bases at J, with 13 bases between the two ends. The germline V gene has CDR1 SGHAT and CDR2 FQNNGV. CDR3 loop: CASSLDWGRDQPQHF. The CDR3 bases are TGTGCCAGCAGCTTAGATTGGGGACGTGACCAGCCCCAGCATTTT.

The chain links TRBV30 to TRBJ2-3, with 10 bases aligning to TRBD2. CDR1 and CDR2 from the germline V gene are GTSNPN and SVGIG (reference sequence). The CDR3 sequence is 15 residues long. The V segment lost 0 bases and the J segment 5 bases; nucleotides outside the gene matches: 5. The CDR3, as DNA: TGTGCCTGGAGTGTCAGAAGCGGGGGGGTAGATACGCAGTATTTT. It specifies CAWSVRSGGVDTQYF.

This sequence joins TRBV19 and TRBJ2-1, with a weak D call TRBD2 (7 bases). The CDR3 has 15 amino acids. Per the germline V gene, CDR1 is LNHDA and CDR2 is SQIVND (reference sequence). V was shortened by 6 bases and J by 9 bases, with 21 bases between the two germline ends. The CDR3 is CASSTRGALGGEQFF. DNA for the CDR3: TGTGCCAGTAGCACTCGGGGGGCCCTCGGGGGTGAGCAGTTCTTC.

The chain is built from TRBV3-1 (or the pseudogene TRBV3-2) and TRBJ1-1; the D is unclear. Germline V gives CDR1 LGHDT, CDR2 YNNKEL (reference sequence). This CDR3 has 12 amino acids. The germline V and J ends were trimmed by 3 bases and 4 bases, with 6 bases remaining between them. The CDR3 sequence: CASSHERTEAFF. The CDR3 region has the DNA TGTGCCAGCAGCCATGAGCGCACTGAAGCTTTCTTT.

The V and J genes are TRBV27 and TRBJ1-5; D remains unclear. The CDR3 spans 13 residues. Trimming left V 5 bases short and J 7 bases short, with 12 bases between. Germline CDR1 is MNHEY and CDR2 is SMNVEV (reference sequence). The CDR3 sequence is CASSRTSGQPQHF. CDR3 in DNA: TGTGCCAGCAGTAGAACGAGTGGACAGCCCCAGCATTTT.

This clone was seen just once. The rearrangement joins TRBV4-2 to TRBJ1-2; D is ambiguous. Germline V lookup: CDR1 LGHNA, CDR2 YNFKEQ. Trimming pared 3 bases from V and 6 bases from J, leaving 14 bases between. The CDR3 is made up of 14 amino acids. CDR3 DNA sequence: TGTGCCAGCAGCCAGGGCAATATCGACGATGGCTACACCTTC. This encodes CASSQGNIDDGYTF.

The chain uses TRBV6-5 and TRBJ1-1; 9 bases match TRBD1. The germline V gene has CDR1 MNHEY and CDR2 SVGAGI. V lost 10 bases and J lost 3; bases outside the gene matches: 9. The CDR3 is 14 amino acids. The CDR3 reads CAISLQGADTEAFF. CDR3 DNA sequence: TGTGCCATCTCCTTACAGGGGGCCGACACTGAAGCTTTCTTT.

CDR3 region: CASSLEEGGHTEAFF. CDR3 DNA: TGCGCCAGCAGCTTGGAGGAGGGAGGTCACACTGAAGCTTTCTTT. The chain uses TRBV5-1 and TRBJ1-1; the D is unclear. With 0 bases removed from V and 3 bases from J, the gap between germline ends came to 12 bases. The germline gives CDR1 SGHRS, CDR2 YFSETQ. The CDR3 extends over 15 amino acids.

The chain has TRBV10-2 and TRBJ1-1; 12 positions agree with TRBD1. The germline CDR1 and CDR2 sequences are WSHSY and SAAADI. The V gene end was trimmed by 6 bases and the J gene end by 3 bases; junction bases not matched to a gene: 2. This CDR3 region has 14 residues. Here the CDR3 reads CASRGQGAYTEAFF. The CDR3 DNA reads as TGCGCCAGCAGGGGACAGGGGGCGTACACTGAAGCTTTCTTT.

The rearrangement joins TRBV28 to TRBJ2-7, with D possibly being TRBD1 (6 bases). Germline V gives CDR1 MDHEN, CDR2 SYDVKM. The CDR3 totals 14 residues. Trimming removed 8 bases from V and 2 bases from J, with 16 bases in between. Here the CDR3 reads CASGGGQFTYEQYF. The CDR3, as DNA: TGTGCCAGCGGGGGCGGACAGTTCACCTACGAGCAGTACTTC.

The chain joins TRBV5-1 to TRBJ2-6; D not certain. V shed 1 base and J shed 0 bases, with 5 bases lying between them. CDR3 length equals 15 residues. Germline CDR1 SGHRS, CDR2 YFSETQ. The CDR3 region has the DNA TGCGCCAGCAGCTTGACCGGCTCTGGGGCCAACGTCCTGACTTTC. It specifies CASSLTGSGANVLTF.

This clone was counted once. The rearrangement uses TRBV19 and TRBJ2-3; D is uncertain. CDR1 is LNHDA and CDR2 is SQIVND in the germline V gene (reference sequence). This CDR3 comprises 14 residues. V was trimmed by 5 bases and J by 6 bases, leaving 15 bases between them. CDR3: CASSAFGPVDTQYF. For the CDR3, the DNA is TGTGCCAGTAGTGCCTTCGGGCCGGTGGATACGCAGTATTTT.

This clone was seen a few times. The chain carries TRBV7-8 and TRBJ2-7; the D gene is possibly TRBD1 (5 bases). This CDR3 is built from 14 residues. Germline V gives CDR1 SGHVS, CDR2 FQNEAQ. V was cut by 3 bases and J by 5 bases, with 14 bases left in between. CDR3 DNA: TGTGCCAGCAGCTTCGCAAAAGGGGTCCACGAGCAGTACTTC. It is translated as CASSFAKGVHEQYF.

The genes are TRBV12-3 or TRBV12-4 and TRBJ1-2, with a possible D match to TRBD1 (5 bases). Trimming removed 4 bases from V and 4 bases from J, with 10 bases in between. CDR3 length equals 13 residues. DNA for the CDR3: TGTGCCAGCAGTTCAGGGCCGGTCTATGGCTACACCTTC. It yields the protein CASSSGPVYGYTF.

This chain joins TRBV5-1 and TRBJ2-7, with a weak D call TRBD1 (5 bases). CDR1 is SGHRS, CDR2 YFSETQ, per germline. The CDR3 is 16 residues long. V lost 0 bases, J lost 5 bases, and 18 bases lay in between. The CDR3, as DNA: TGCGCCAGCAGCTTGGGGATCGGCACGCAGGGCCACGAGCAGTACTTC. This sequence encodes CASSLGIGTQGHEQYF.

The V and J genes are TRBV6-5 and TRBJ1-5, with D possibly being TRBD1 (5 bases). Germline loops: CDR1 MNHEY, CDR2 SVGAGI. Trimming stripped 9 bases from V and 1 base from J, with 7 bases between. The CDR3 length is 12 residues. The CDR3, as DNA: TGTGCCAGTAGGACAAGCAATCAGCCCCAGCATTTT. Translation: CASRTSNQPQHF.

This sequence joins TRBV5-8 and TRBJ1-4, with D unresolved. V lost 2 bases to trimming and J lost 4 bases, with 9 bases between them. The length of the CDR3 is 14 residues. Germline V gives CDR1 SGHTS, CDR2 YDEGEE. CDR3 in DNA: TGTGCCAGCAGCTTTTCACGGATTAATGAAAAACTGTTTTTT. This encodes CASSFSRINEKLFF.

This rearrangement joins TRBV7-3 to TRBJ2-3, with D maybe TRBD2 (5 bases). Trimming left V 6 bases short and J 0 bases short, with 7 bases between. The CDR3 sequence is 13 residues long. Germline V gene data show CDR1 as SGHTA and CDR2 as FQGTGA. CDR3 sequence: CASRRESTDTQYF. The CDR3 bases are TGTGCCAGCAGGAGGGAAAGCACAGATACGCAGTATTTT.

The V and J genes are TRBV12-3 or TRBV12-4 and TRBJ1-1; D remains unclear. The CDR3 has 13 amino acids. V was clipped by 5 bases and J by 3 bases, with 10 bases between them. This CDR3 is CASSLSGYTEAFF. The CDR3 nucleotides read TGTGCCAGCAGTCTATCGGGGTACACTGAAGCTTTCTTT.

The chain carries TRBV24-1 and TRBJ2-1; maybe TRBD1 (5 bases). Between the trimmed V and J ends, which lost 0 bases and 4 bases, there was a span of 9 bases. Germline V CDR1 and CDR2: KGHDR, SFDVKD. CDR3 length: 15 amino acids. The CDR3 sequence is CATSDLSREYNEQFF. DNA of the CDR3: TGTGCCACCAGTGATTTGAGCAGGGAATACAATGAGCAGTTCTTC.

The chain links TRBV19 to TRBJ2-3; 7 nucleotides align to TRBD1. The CDR3 contains 16 residues. V trimming: 5 bases; J trimming: 3 bases; junction bases outside the gene matches: 11. Germline CDR1 and CDR2: LNHDA and SQIVND (reference sequence). The CDR3 region is CASSADRQGLTDTQYF. The CDR3 DNA reads TGTGCCAGTAGTGCAGACAGACAGGGATTAACAGATACGCAGTATTTT. Full variable domain (remainder filled in from reference TRBV19 and TRBJ2-3): DGGITQSPKYLFRKEGQNVTLSCEQNLNHDAMYWYRQDPGQGLRLIYYSQIVNDFQKGDIAEGYSVSREKKESFPLTVTSAQKNPTAFYLCASSADRQGLTDTQYFGPGTRLTVL.

The chain uses TRBV2 and TRBJ1-4; D ambiguous. CDR1 is SNHLY, CDR2 FYNNEI, per germline. Deletions cut 4 bases from V and 5 bases from J, with 8 bases between. The CDR3 is 13 amino acids. The CDR3 bases are TGTGCCAGCAGTGGGAGTTCGAATGAAAAACTGTTTTTT. Encoded protein: CASSGSSNEKLFF.

A note on this clone: The same CDR3 can be traced to other DNA sequences in this sample. The rearrangement uses TRBV9 and TRBJ1-4, with no clear D. The germline V and J ends were trimmed by 2 bases and 1 base, with 6 bases remaining between them. CDR1 SGDLS and CDR2 YYNGEE come from the germline V gene. The CDR3 sequence is 14 residues long. The CDR3 here is CASSVGGTNEKLFF. DNA of the CDR3: TGTGCCAGCAGCGTGGGTGGAACTAATGAAAAACTGTTTTTT. The full variable domain, its missing parts supplied by reference TRBV9 and TRBJ1-4, is DSGVTQTPKHLITATGQRVTLRCSPRSGDLSVYWYQQSLDQGLQFLIQYYNGEERAKGNILERFSAQQFPDLHSELNLSSLELGDSALYFCASSVGGTNEKLFFGSGTQLSVL.

This clone was observed a single time. This chain links TRBV6-5 with TRBJ2-7, with D maybe TRBD1 (6 bases). Germline-derived CDR1 and CDR2 are MNHEY and SVGAGI. With 6 bases removed from V and 5 bases from J, the gap between germline ends came to 17 bases. The CDR3 runs to 14 residues. This chain's CDR3 is CASSPPGTSDEQYF. The CDR3 nucleotides read TGTGCCAGCAGCCCCCCAGGGACAAGCGACGAGCAGTACTTC.